Below, 18 T cell receptor beta chains from the same sample are listed, as sequenced in a study of regulatory T cells in long-lasting Graves disease. Sequencing libraries for TCR beta were prepared with iRepertoire HTBI primers and Arm-PCR of CDR3 regions. TCRdb passed the multiplex PCR reads through MiXCR, listing each CDR3 protein once. This table has about 530,000 distinct CDR3 sequences, 15% to 20% appearing once. Specified time point: newly diagnosed GD, antithyroid drugs for less than 3 months. Researchers made the TCR library from RNA that was extracted from PBMCs. These data also formed part of another study, on T cells in Graves' hyperthyroidism and ophthalmopathy.

The sample in question was peripheral blood mononuclear cells (PBMCs), obtained at new diagnosis, from a patient treated with antithyroid drugs. These receptors all stem from a woman in her forties or fifties with Graves disease.

The chain combines TRBV18 with TRBJ2-5; D may match TRBD1 or TRBD2 (5 bases each). Per the germline V gene, CDR1 is KGHSH and CDR2 is LQKENI. This CDR3 contains 14 residues. Trimming took off 6 bases at V and 7 bases at J, with 18 bases between the two ends. CDR3 loop: CASSHGTEQSTQYF. DNA of the CDR3: TGTGCCAGCTCCCACGGGACCGAGCAATCGACCCAGTACTTC.

Many counts were recorded for this clonotype. The chain joins TRBV12-3 or TRBV12-4 to TRBJ2-2; D is unresolved. The length of the CDR3 is 12 residues. The V and J ends lost 6 bases and 7 bases respectively, with 9 bases between them. DNA for the CDR3: TGTGCCAGCAGCTCCCCGGGCGGGGAGCTGTTTTTT. It specifies CASSSPGGELFF.

The J gene is TRBJ1-1, the V gene TRBV3-1; D might be TRBD1 (5 bases). The CDR3 loop spans 14 amino acids. Trimming took 0 bases from V and 2 from J, leaving 7 bases between them. In germline, CDR1 is LGHDT, CDR2 YNNKEL (reference sequence). The CDR3 reads CASSQDQGNTEAFF. CDR3 DNA sequence: TGTGCCAGCAGCCAAGATCAGGGAAACACTGAAGCTTTCTTT.

V gene TRBV7-8 combines with J gene TRBJ1-2; maybe TRBD1 (5 bases). The germline V gene encodes CDR1 SGHVS and CDR2 FQNEAQ. Trimming shortened V by 5 bases and J by 5 bases, and 18 bases separated the two germline ends. This CDR3 region has 15 residues. The CDR3 sequence: CASSPRDWPGYGYTF. CDR3 coding DNA: TGTGCCAGCAGCCCCCGGGACTGGCCTGGGTATGGCTACACCTTC.

The sample holds a few counts of this clonotype. The chain employs TRBV6-1 and TRBJ1-1, with D hard to call. Trimming took 5 bases from V and 8 from J, leaving 18 bases between them. The CDR3 length is 14 residues. The germline gives CDR1 MNHNS, CDR2 SASEGT. CDR3 bases: TGTGCCAGCAGTCCATTGTCCGCCGGGCCCGAAGCTTTCTTT. This encodes CASSPLSAGPEAFF.

This clonotype came up many times. V usage is TRBV2 and J usage is TRBJ2-3; the D is unclear. Trimming cost V 1 base and J 0 bases, with 11 bases left between them. Germline CDR1 SNHLY, CDR2 FYNNEI. The CDR3 spans 16 residues. The CDR3 bases are TGTGCCAGCAGTGAAGGAGGCTATACTAGCACAGATACGCAGTATTTT. This gives the protein CASSEGGYTSTDTQYF.

The gene calls are TRBV5-6 and TRBJ1-1; unclear D gene. The germline V gene has CDR1 SGHDT and CDR2 YYEEEE. Trimming removed 2 bases from V and 8 bases from J, with 16 bases in between. The CDR3 runs to 14 residues. This CDR3 reads CASSFSSGYFEAFF. The CDR3 bases are TGTGCCAGCAGCTTTTCATCGGGATATTTCGAAGCTTTCTTT.

This chain links TRBV12-3 or TRBV12-4 with TRBJ2-7; either TRBD1 or TRBD2 may fit D (5 bases each). The CDR3 is 15 amino acids. V lost 1 base to trimming and J lost 2 bases, with 12 bases between them. As DNA, the CDR3 is TGTGCCAGCAGTTTAGGCGGGTTAGGGGCCTACGAGCAGTACTTC. Translated, it gives CASSLGGLGAYEQYF.

This clonotype was counted many times. CDR3 DNA: TGTGCCAGCAGCTTAGCGGCGGACCCCGTCACAGATACGCAGTATTTT. It yields the protein CASSLAADPVTDTQYF. J is TRBJ2-3 and V is TRBV7-9; D uncertain. With 0 bases removed from V and 2 bases from J, the gap between germline ends came to 12 bases. CDR1 and CDR2 from the germline V gene are SEHNR and FQNEAQ (reference sequence). CDR3 length: 16 residues. The whole variable domain, filled in from reference TRBV7-9 and TRBJ2-3, reads DTGVSQNPRHKITKRGQNVTFRCDPISEHNRLYWYRQTLGQGPEFLTYFQNEAQLEKSRLLSDRFSAERPKGSFSTLEIQRTEQGDSAMYLCASSLAADPVTDTQYFGPGTRLTVL.

This clonotype was recorded at least ten times. The J gene is TRBJ1-1, the V gene TRBV10-3; 9 bases line up with TRBD1. There are 13 residues in the CDR3. Germline V gene data show CDR1 as ENHRY and CDR2 as SYGVKD. Germline trimming cut 5 bases from V and 6 bases from J; bases unmatched to any gene: 4. The CDR3 DNA sequence: TGTGCCATCAGTAGAGACAGGGGGGCTGAAGCTTTCTTT. As protein: CAISRDRGAEAFF.

This clonotype showed up just a few times. CDR3 protein: CASSYSGVNQPQHF. CDR3 bases: TGTGCCAGCAGTTACTCCGGGGTCAATCAGCCCCAGCATTTT. V is TRBV6-2 or TRBV6-3 and J is TRBJ1-5; unclear D gene. Germline V gives CDR1 MNHEY, CDR2 SVGEGT. This CDR3 spans 14 amino acids. Trimming left V 0 bases short and J 3 bases short, with 6 bases between.

Comments on this clonotype: A far larger clone is only one base removed, so a read error is likely. The V gene is TRBV6-1, the J gene TRBJ1-1; TRBD1 is a possible D gene (5 bases). This CDR3 has 14 residues. CDR1 and CDR2 (germline): MNHNS, SASEGT. The CDR3: CASSTGTANAEAFF. CDR3 nucleotides: TGTGCCAGCAGTACCGGGACGGCGAACGCTGAAGCTTTCTTT.

With respect to this clonotype: Without the conserved terminal phenylalanine or tryptophan, this CDR3 likely stems from a read error. The rearrangement links TRBV2 to TRBJ1-6; the match to TRBD1 covers 8 bases. The V gene's germline CDR1 is SNHLY and CDR2 FYNNEI. The J segment lost 0 bases and the V segment lost 4 bases, leaving 5 bases of the junction unmatched. The CDR3 totals 17 residues. CDR3 amino acids: CASSVRTGSSYNSPLHS. CDR3 nucleotides: TGTGCCAGCAGTGTGCGGACAGGGAGCTCCTATAATTCACCCCTCCACTCT.

Of note for this clonotype: An end of the junction differs from the germline gene, which may be a read error. This sequence joins TRBV10-3 and TRBJ1-3, with D perhaps matching TRBD1 (6 bases). Germline V gives CDR1 ENHRY, CDR2 SYGVKD. This CDR3 spans 13 amino acids. CDR3 DNA: TGTGGCATCGGGGGGGCATCGACAAACACCATATATTTT. Protein sequence: CGIGGASTNTIYF.

This clonotype was seen a handful of times. The chain employs TRBV6-1 and TRBJ2-1; unclear D gene. V shed 6 bases and J shed 1 base, with 10 bases lying between them. This CDR3 spans 14 amino acids. The germline V gene encodes CDR1 MNHNS and CDR2 SASEGT. This chain's CDR3 is CASSVEVSYNEQFF. The CDR3 nucleotides are TGTGCCAGCAGCGTAGAAGTTTCCTACAATGAGCAGTTCTTC.

The rearrangement joins TRBV7-9 to TRBJ2-1; D perhaps matches TRBD1 (6 bases). The CDR3 runs 14 residues. CDR1 and CDR2 from the germline V gene are SEHNR and FQNEAQ (reference sequence). Trimming shortened V by 5 bases and J by 9 bases, and 17 bases separated the two germline ends. The CDR3: CASSPLWGLSEQFF. DNA for the CDR3: TGTGCCAGCAGCCCTCTCTGGGGGCTGTCTGAGCAGTTCTTC.

The V call is TRBV19, the J call TRBJ2-1; TRBD1 agrees at 9 bases. CDR1 is LNHDA, CDR2 SQIVND, per germline (reference sequence). V lost 6 bases and J lost 12; bases outside the gene matches: 6. This CDR3 comprises 12 residues. The CDR3 sequence: CASRVTGGAQFF. CDR3 coding DNA: TGTGCCAGTAGGGTGACAGGGGGTGCGCAGTTCTTC.

The chain has TRBV4-1 and TRBJ1-6; no firm D call. The CDR3 is 14 amino acids. The germline V gene encodes CDR1 MGHRA and CDR2 YSYEKL. The V and J ends lost 0 bases and 9 bases respectively, with 9 bases between them. DNA of the CDR3: TGCGCCAGCAGCCAAGATATTGCGGGTTCACCCCTCCACTTT. Translation: CASSQDIAGSPLHF.